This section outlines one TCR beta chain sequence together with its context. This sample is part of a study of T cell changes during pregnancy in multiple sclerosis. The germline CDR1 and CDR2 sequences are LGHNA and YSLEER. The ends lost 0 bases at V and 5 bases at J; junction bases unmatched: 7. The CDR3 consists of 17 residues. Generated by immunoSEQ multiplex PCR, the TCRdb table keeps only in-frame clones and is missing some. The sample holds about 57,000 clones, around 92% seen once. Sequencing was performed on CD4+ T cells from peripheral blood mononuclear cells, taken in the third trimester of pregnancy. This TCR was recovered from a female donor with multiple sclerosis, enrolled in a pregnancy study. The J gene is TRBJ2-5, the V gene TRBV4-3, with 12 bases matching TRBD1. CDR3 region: CASSQDVGTGGGETQYF. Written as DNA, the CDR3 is TGCGCCAGCAGCCAAGATGTTGGGACAGGGGGCGGGGAGACCCAGTACTTC.